Listed below are T cell receptor beta chains from one sample, sequenced in a study of beta chain features in type 1 diabetes. Profiled with immunoSEQ multiplex PCR; TCRdb holds only in-frame clones, not every one. This table has about 620,000 clones, roughly 15% appearing once. The sample was naive CD4+ T cells from blood. These receptors were obtained from a man younger than 30 in good health. The CDR3 runs from the conserved cysteine through the conserved F or W. The D gene is left open where the match is weak. Size is stated for part of the rows, as once, few or many counts, or as a class when the clone is expanded.

TRBV29-1	NA	TRBJ2-5	NA	TGCAGCGGCCAGGGGGGAGAGACCCAGTACTTC	CSGQGGETQYF
TRBV21-1	NA	TRBJ2-3	NA	TGTGCCAGCAGCAAAGCCCGGGGAACAGATACGCAGTATTTT	CASSKARGTDTQYF
TRBV28	few	TRBJ2-3	NA	TGTGCCAGCAGTTTGCAGTTCACAGATACGCAGTATTTT	CASSLQFTDTQYF
TRBV5-1	NA	TRBJ2-2	NA	TGCGCCAGCAGCGCCAGCGGCTCTCGGAACACCGGGGAGCTGTTTTTT	CASSASGSRNTGELFF
TRBV5-1	NA	TRBJ1-2	NA	TGCGCCAGCAGCTTGGGAACAGGGATCGATGGCTACACCTTC	CASSLGTGIDGYTF
TRBV7-9	NA	TRBJ2-5	NA	TGTGCCAGCAGCCGAGCGGCTGCCCAAGAGACCCAGTACTTC	CASSRAAAQETQYF
TRBV1	NA	TRBJ2-2	NA	TGCACCAGCAGCCAAGGTGTGTCAGAGAACACCGGGGAGCTGTTTTTT	CTSSQGVSENTGELFF
TRBV5-5	few	TRBJ2-1	TRBD2	TGTGCCAGCATCACTAGCGGCTCCTACAATGAGCAGTTCTTC	CASITSGSYNEQFF
TRBV29-1	NA	TRBJ1-1	NA	TGCAGCGCGGGCGAGGGAGGGGAAGCTTTCTTT	CSAGEGGEAFF
TRBV5-4	few	TRBJ1-5	NA	TGTGCCAGCAGCTCCTCTGGGGGGGGTAGCAATCAGCCCCAGCATTTT	CASSSSGGGSNQPQHF
TRBV9	few	TRBJ2-5	NA	TGTGCCAGCAGCGCCAGACAGATCCAAGAGACCCAGTACTTC	CASSARQIQETQYF